The clone carrying this T cell receptor (beta chain) is medium-sized. TCR libraries were prepared from around 15 ng of total RNA with the QIAseq Immune Repertoire TCR panel. TCRdb recomputed calls from the reads with MiXCR, one row per CDR3 protein. Among 350 to 450 distinct CDR3 sequences listed, about 8.7% were seen once. The sample originates from a study of circulating CD8 cells and anti-PD-1 response in melanoma. Study-wide context: Response groups: complete/partial responders versus stable/progressive non-responders.

Germline lookup yields CDR1 MRHNA and CDR2 SNTAGT. V lost 5 bases and J lost 3; bases outside the gene matches: 6. The CDR3 spans 15 residues. Sorting of live CD3+CD8+TCRalphabeta+ cells by PD-1 and/or TIGIT gave four subsets. This sample comprised CD8+ T cells from PBMCs, obtained at baseline or after one month of anti-PD-1 therapy (not recorded which). V is TRBV6-4 and J is TRBJ2-3, with 9 bases aligning to TRBD1. This sequence originates from a human donor with melanoma. CDR3 sequence (DNA): TGTGCCAGCAGTACGGGACAGGGTGAAACAGATACGCAGTATTTT. It encodes CASSTGQGETDTQYF.